Included here is one T cell receptor (beta chain) sequence, with context. Original handling: Amplification from reference gene primers served as the basis for estimated nucleated cell counts. Sequencing was performed with immunoSEQ multiplex PCR; in TCRdb, only in-frame clones are kept and a portion is missing. V and J calls and clone size are as listed in that table; D and trimming were resolved from the DNA. The repertoire holds 350,000 to 400,000 clones, with around 87% as singletons. This record comes from a study of blood T cell repertoires in COVID-19. CDR3 length: 13 amino acids. The germline CDR1 and CDR2 sequences are SGHTA and FQGNSA. With 2 bases removed from V and 3 bases from J, the gap between germline ends came to 7 bases.

The sequenced sample was PBMCs or T cells enriched from blood (not recorded which). J is TRBJ2-5 and V is TRBV7-2, with D hard to call. The TCR comes from a man aged 35 to 55 in a cohort exposed to, infected with or recovered from COVID-19 (not recorded which). Written as DNA, the CDR3 is TGTGCCAGCAGCTTAACTTTAGAAGAGACCCAGTACTTC. Protein: CASSLTLEETQYF.